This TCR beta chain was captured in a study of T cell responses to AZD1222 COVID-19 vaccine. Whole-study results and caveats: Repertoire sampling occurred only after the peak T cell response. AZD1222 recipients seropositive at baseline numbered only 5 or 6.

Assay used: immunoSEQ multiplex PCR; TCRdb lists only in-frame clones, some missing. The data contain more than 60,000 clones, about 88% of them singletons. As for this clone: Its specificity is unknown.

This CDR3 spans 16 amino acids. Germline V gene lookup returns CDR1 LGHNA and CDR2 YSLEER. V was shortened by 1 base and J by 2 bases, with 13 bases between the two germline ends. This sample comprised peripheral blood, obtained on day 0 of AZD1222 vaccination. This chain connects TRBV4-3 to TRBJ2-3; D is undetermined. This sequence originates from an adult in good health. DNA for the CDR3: TGCGCCAGCAGCCAAGGATCTCTATTCTCCACAGATACGCAGTATTTT. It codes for CASSQGSLFSTDTQYF.